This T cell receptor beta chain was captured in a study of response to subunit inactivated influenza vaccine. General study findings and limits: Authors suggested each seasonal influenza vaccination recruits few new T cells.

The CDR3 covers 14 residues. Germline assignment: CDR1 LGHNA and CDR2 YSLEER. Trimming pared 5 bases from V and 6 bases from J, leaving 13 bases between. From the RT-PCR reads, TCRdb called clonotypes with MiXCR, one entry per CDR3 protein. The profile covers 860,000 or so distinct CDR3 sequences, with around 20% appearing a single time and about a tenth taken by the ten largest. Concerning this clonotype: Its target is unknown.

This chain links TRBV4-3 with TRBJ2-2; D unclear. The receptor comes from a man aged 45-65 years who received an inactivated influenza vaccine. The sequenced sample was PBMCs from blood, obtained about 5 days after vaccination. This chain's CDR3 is CASSWEPAAGELFF. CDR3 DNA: TGCGCCAGCAGCTGGGAACCGGCCGCCGGGGAGCTGTTTTTT.